Listed below are T cell receptor beta chains from one sample, sequenced in a study of OX40 agonist ivuxolimab in advanced cancers. The data were produced by immunoSEQ multiplex PCR, yet TCRdb's version contains in-frame clones alone and is incomplete. The table lists fewer than 25,000 clones, around four fifths of them singletons. Here the sequenced sample was CD4+ or CD8+ T cells sorted from blood, taken in a trial of the OX40 agonist ivuxolimab. The receptors were sampled from an adult with an advanced solid tumor such as melanoma, head and neck, liver or kidney cancer. CDR3s include the opening cysteine and the closing phenylalanine or tryptophan. D genes are given only for firm matches. Only part of the rows carry a size: once, few, many, or a class if the clone is expanded.

d_gene | j_gene | v_gene | abundance | CDR3aa | CDR3nt
- | TRBJ2-3 | TRBV7-9 | - | CASGPLHTQYF | TGTGCCAGCGGGCCCCTTCATACGCAGTATTTT
TRBD1 | TRBJ1-2 | TRBV25-1 | - | CASSLDRAKGYTF | TGTGCCAGCAGCCTGGACAGGGCAAAGGGCTACACCTTC
- | TRBJ1-1 | TRBV7-2 | - | CASSLGWGTTEAFF | TGTGCCAGCAGCTTAGGGTGGGGAACCACTGAAGCTTTCTTT
- | TRBJ1-5 | TRBV27 | - | CASSPRLWSNQPQHF | TGTGCCAGCAGTCCCCGTTTGTGGAGCAATCAGCCCCAGCATTTT
- | TRBJ1-3 | TRBV28 | once | CASSYRWASSGNTIYF | TGTGCCAGCAGTTACCGATGGGCCTCCTCTGGAAACACCATATATTTT
TRBD2 | TRBJ2-1 | TRBV28 | - | CASSFLAGGRDEQFF | TGTGCCAGCAGTTTCCTAGCGGGGGGGCGCGATGAGCAGTTCTTC
TRBD2 | TRBJ2-1 | TRBV4-1 | medium-sized | CASSHILAGGFNEQFF | TGCGCCAGCAGCCACATCCTAGCGGGGGGATTCAATGAGCAGTTCTTC
- | TRBJ1-1 | TRBV9 | few | CASSVVGTGNTEAFF | TGTGCCAGCAGCGTAGTAGGGACCGGGAACACTGAAGCTTTCTTT
- | TRBJ2-7 | TRBV11-2 | - | CASSPRAVSYEQYF | TGTGCCAGCAGCCCCAGGGCCGTCTCCTACGAGCAGTACTTC
- | TRBJ2-7 | TRBV28 | - | CASTKDGIYEQYF | TGTGCCAGCACTAAGGACGGAATCTACGAGCAGTACTTC
- | TRBJ2-5 | TRBV11-2 | - | CASSFGDQETQYF | TGTGCCAGCAGCTTCGGAGACCAAGAGACCCAGTACTTC
- | TRBJ2-7 | TRBV11-3 | - | CASSRGSYEQYF | TGTGCCAGCAGCCGAGGATCCTACGAGCAGTACTTC
- | TRBJ2-7 | TRBV4-1 | - | CASSQPSSYEQYF | TGCGCCAGCAGCCAACCCTCCTCCTACGAGCAGTACTTC
- | TRBJ2-3 | TRBV19 | - | CATMGTDTQYF | TGTGCCACCATGGGTACAGATACGCAGTATTTT
TRBD1 | TRBJ2-1 | TRBV7-3 | - | CASSLNQGASYNEQFF | TGTGCCAGCAGCTTAAACCAGGGGGCCTCCTACAATGAGCAGTTCTTC
TRBD1 | TRBJ1-4 | TRBV6-5 | once | CASRSRGSNEKLFF | TGTGCCAGCAGATCCAGGGGGTCTAATGAAAAACTGTTTTTT